These 12 T cell receptor beta chains originate from one sample sequenced in a study of tumor-infiltrating lymphocytes in localized non-small cell lung cancer (dated by TCRdb to the early 2020s). The method was the immunoSEQ multiplex PCR assay. TCRdb took over this immuneACCESS table, retaining in-frame rearrangements with V and J assigned. Such tables are incomplete; in checked studies, under half of the missing clones stem from an unresolved V gene, and the remainder is unexplained. The sample has around 15,000 clones on record, roughly 79% of them singletons. The ten most abundant clones make up around 9.8% of the sample. The sample comprised lung tumor tissue. Every receptor here comes from a human donor with non-small cell lung cancer.

The rearrangement links TRBV9 to TRBJ2-3; no definite D call. V dropped 2 bases and J dropped 7 bases, with 5 bases sitting between them. CDR3 size: 11 residues. Germline CDR1 reads SGDLS; CDR2 reads YYNGEE. The CDR3 bases are TGTGCCAGCAGCGTGGAGAATACGCAGTATTTT. Translation gives CASSVENTQYF. The full variable domain, rest sourced from reference TRBV9 and TRBJ2-3, is DSGVTQTPKHLITATGQRVTLRCSPRSGDLSVYWYQQSLDQGLQFLIQYYNGEERAKGNILERFSAQQFPDLHSELNLSSLELGDSALYFCASSVENTQYFGPGTRLTVL.

This sequence joins TRBV6-5 and TRBJ2-7, with no clear D. V was trimmed by 6 bases and J by 7 bases, leaving 10 bases between them. Germline-derived CDR1 and CDR2 are MNHEY and SVGAGI. The CDR3 has 11 residues. The CDR3 region has the DNA TGTGCCAGCAGGACACAAGGGGAGCAGTACTTC. This gives the protein CASRTQGEQYF.

The V call is TRBV10-2, the J call TRBJ2-5, with unresolved D. The CDR3 has 13 amino acids. The V gene lost 0 bases and the J gene lost 7 bases, with 9 bases spanning the gap. Germline values: CDR1 WSHSY, CDR2 SAAADI. The CDR3 spells CASSESGEGTQYF. CDR3 nucleotide sequence: TGCGCCAGCAGTGAGTCGGGTGAAGGGACCCAGTACTTC.

This chain joins TRBV30 and TRBJ1-6, with D tentatively TRBD1 (5 bases). This CDR3 is 17 amino acids long. Deletions cut 0 bases from V and 0 bases from J, with 12 bases between. Germline CDR1 reads GTSNPN; CDR2 reads SVGIG (reference sequence). The CDR3 sequence is CAWSVGRASSYNSPLHF. DNA of the CDR3: TGTGCCTGGAGTGTGGGCAGGGCCAGCTCCTATAATTCACCCCTCCACTTT.

The V call is TRBV2, the J call TRBJ1-3; no clear D gene. Trimming took off 8 bases at V and 3 bases at J, with 8 bases between the two ends. The germline CDR1 and CDR2 sequences are SNHLY and FYNNEI. The CDR3 totals 12 residues. CDR3 amino acids: CASGNHGNTIYF. The CDR3 DNA reads TGTGCCAGCGGTAACCATGGAAACACCATATATTTT.

The CDR3 region is CSVELRDTSGNTIYF. The CDR3 DNA sequence: TGCAGCGTTGAATTGAGGGACACTAGTGGAAACACCATATATTTT. The chain recombines TRBV29-1 with TRBJ1-3; possible D gene TRBD1, 6 bases. Germline CDR1 is SQVTM and CDR2 is ANQGSEA. V was shortened by 2 bases and J by 3 bases, with 14 bases between the two germline ends. This CDR3 spans 15 amino acids.

This clone was counted a few times. The chain couples TRBV5-1 to TRBJ2-3; 8 bases are a match to TRBD2. Trimming cost V 3 bases and J 4 bases; bases outside gene matches: 13. This CDR3 is 17 amino acids long. In germline, CDR1 is SGHRS, CDR2 YFSETQ. The chain's CDR3 is CASSSLLGAGVADTQYF. In DNA form, the CDR3 reads TGCGCCAGCAGCTCCCTACTGGGAGCGGGAGTGGCAGATACGCAGTATTTT.

This chain links TRBV18 with TRBJ2-3; D uncertain. The germline gives CDR1 KGHSH, CDR2 LQKENI. CDR3 length equals 12 residues. The V end was cut by 1 base, the J end by 4 bases, with 3 bases between. CDR3 residues: CASSPLPDTQYF. For the CDR3, the DNA is TGTGCCAGCTCACCACTCCCAGATACGCAGTATTTT.

This clone was found a few times. The rearrangement links TRBV4-1 to TRBJ2-3; 8 bases agree with TRBD2. Germline trimming cut 1 base from V and 0 bases from J; bases unmatched to any gene: 15. The germline gives CDR1 MGHRA, CDR2 YSYEKL. The CDR3 is 20 amino acids. The DNA of the CDR3 is TGCGCCAGCAGCCAAGTAGGTCCCGGACTAGCAGGTACTAGCACAGATACGCAGTATTTT. This encodes CASSQVGPGLAGTSTDTQYF.

This clone is deemed medium-sized. The chain is built from TRBV11-2 and TRBJ1-1; D remains unclear. CDR1 is SGHAT and CDR2 is FQNNGV in the germline V gene. V lost 2 bases to trimming and J lost 0 bases, with 13 bases between them. The CDR3 consists of 16 residues. The CDR3 here is CASSLRADPLNTEAFF. As DNA, the CDR3 is TGTGCCAGCAGCTTAAGGGCAGACCCTTTGAACACTGAAGCTTTCTTT.

To note about this clone: Distinct nucleotide sequences in the sample also encode this CDR3. The rearrangement uses TRBV4-2 and TRBJ2-7; TRBD2 is a possible D gene (5 bases). Germline V gene data show CDR1 as LGHNA and CDR2 as YNFKEQ. Deletions cut 1 base from V and 1 base from J, with 11 bases between. The CDR3 extends over 15 amino acids. The CDR3 reads CASSQVGAGSYEQYF. The CDR3 DNA follows: TGTGCCAGCAGCCAAGTGGGAGCAGGATCCTACGAGCAGTACTTC.

The chain couples TRBV5-6 to TRBJ2-5; a weak D match, TRBD1 (5 bases). This CDR3 comprises 13 residues. Germline V gene data show CDR1 as SGHDT and CDR2 as YYEEEE. V was shortened by 3 bases and J by 9 bases, with 15 bases between the two germline ends. The CDR3 is CASSYRGQGAQYF. The CDR3, as DNA: TGTGCCAGCAGCTATAGGGGCCAAGGGGCCCAGTACTTC.